This TCR beta chain originates from a study of lymphopenia after photon versus proton radiotherapy (dated by TCRdb to between 2018 and 2020). With regard to the full study: Photon and proton radiation therapy were compared by the study for their immunological effects in patients with gastrointestinal tumors who developed high-grade lymphopenia. A cohort of 20 patients with gastrointestinal tumors who received either photon or proton therapy and subsequently developed lymphopenia was included. The goal of the study was to characterize the differences between the two radiation modalities in how they affect the immune system.

Study-level results and caveats: Across the cohort, among patients who died, a greater drop in TCR diversity after the nadir was inversely correlated with overall survival time. During treatment, patients who received photon therapy lost naive T cells and TCR diversity and gained effector/memory populations, whereas patients who received proton therapy remained relatively stable. After the lymphocyte count nadir, oligoclonal expansion, especially of CD8+ Temra cells, was observed in photon-treated repertoires, and the drop in diversity was driven by this expansion. The authors looked at the survival association only in patients who died, and they framed better survival with proton therapy as a possibility rather than a demonstrated result.

Trimming accounts for 4 bases at V and 5 bases at J, while the number of junction bases matched to no gene is 12. From the cysteine up to the phenylalanine, the CDR3 has a length of 17 residues. The entry retains the CDR3 DNA only, 51 bases that are in frame from base 1. This clone showed up just once. No cognate antigen has been identified for it. No base-level quality is on record; no much larger clone is a single base apart. Libraries were made using the immunoSEQ multiplex PCR assay. Alongside multiparametric flow cytometry, deep sequencing of rearranged TCR beta loci was used to profile the T cell repertoires. Imported from immuneACCESS, the table was reduced by TCRdb to in-frame sequences with V and J called. These copies leave out some clones; in studies compared against another copy, an unresolved V gene accounts for under half, and the cause of the remainder is not known. This sample is represented by approximately 65,000 clones; 87% of them were singletons. The top ten hold roughly 13% of the sample.

Here the chain combines TRBV23-1 and TRBJ2-5; 11 nucleotides in the junction match TRBD2. TRBV23-1 is an ORF for which the function is uncertain. The sequencing used peripheral blood, collected from a patient treated with proton-based radiotherapy. The TCR was taken from an elderly man with esophageal cancer. The encoded CDR3 is CASSRLAGGHDEETQYF. The base sequence is TGCGCCAGCAGTCGTCTAGCGGGAGGACACGATGAGGAGACCCAGTACTTC.